This T cell receptor beta chain was identified during a study of cytomegalovirus exposure and HLA in healthy donors. Broader study findings: Researchers reported in a later analysis that a missense DCLRE1C variant was tied to TCR beta V- and J-gene trimming.

Concerning this clone itself: Its cognate antigen is unknown.

In the PCR, 60 Vbeta and 13 Jbeta primers were used. The method was immunoSEQ multiplex PCR; TCRdb's version includes in-frame clones alone and lacks a portion of them. Its clone listing holds about 140,000 clones. With V trimmed by 3 bases and J by 7 bases, 3 bases remained unmatched. Germline V gene data show CDR1 as SNHLY and CDR2 as FYNNEI. CDR3 size: 14 residues. The specimen sequenced was PBMCs. The rearrangement uses TRBV2 and TRBJ2-2; TRBD1 agrees at 9 bases. The sequence derives from a man aged 35-49 years in good health and CMV-seronegative. Here the CDR3 DNA reads TGTGCCAGCAGTGAGTGGGGACAGGGCGGGGAGCTGTTTTTT. It yields the protein CASSEWGQGGELFF.